The TCR beta chain described here comes from a study of CD8 T cells in ankylosing spondylitis. MiXCR, applied by TCRdb to the 5' RACE reads, yields one record per CDR3 protein. The sample yields roughly 490,000 distinct CDR3 sequences, about 5.2% seen once. This clonotype has at least ten counts. No antigen is known for it. The V gene's germline CDR1 is SGHRS and CDR2 YFSETQ. V lost 0 bases to trimming and J lost 3 bases, with 10 bases between them. This CDR3 comprises 14 residues. The study's findings and limits: A TCR beta motif of eight or nine highly homologous variants seemed to mark ankylosing spondylitis blood.

This clonotype originated in a male donor with ankylosing spondylitis. Sequencing was performed on blood, either unsorted or a sorted T cell fraction (not recorded which). V and J are TRBV5-1 and TRBJ2-7, with D unclear. The CDR3 loop is CASSLEKFNYEQYF. DNA for the CDR3: TGCGCCAGCAGCTTGGAGAAGTTTAACTACGAGCAGTACTTC.